Listed below are T cell receptor beta chains from one sample, sequenced in a study of T cell changes during pregnancy in multiple sclerosis. Assay: immunoSEQ multiplex PCR; the TCRdb copy retains only in-frame clones and omits some. Here the sample spans roughly 110,000 clones, about 89% being singletons. This specimen consisted of peripheral blood, obtained before pregnancy. The receptor set was obtained from a female donor with multiple sclerosis, enrolled in a pregnancy study. The conserved cysteine and the conserved F or W are not part of the CDR3 here. Clone size, where shown, is once, few, many, or a class for clones that have expanded.

clone_size v_call cdr3_aa
NA TRBV7-3 ASKSSGGAGELF
NA TRBV7-2 ASRILSTVSTEAF
NA TRBV5-1 ASSFRQGADTQY
NA TRBV5-4 ASSLRGGFSYEQY
NA TRBV27 ASSGRGTSGGEETQY
NA TRBV5-1 ASSYSGGGQPQH
NA TRBV18 ASSPPNRPSTDTQY
NA TRBV19 ASSMAHQGSGYT
NA TRBV2 ASSEELGGGRTTYEQY
NA TRBV4-1 ASSQVGLAGPNEQF
NA TRBV7-3 ASSPQGATEAF
NA TRBV6-5 ASSRQGRAGEQY
NA TRBV7-9 ASSFGNTDTQY
NA TRBV27 ASIGGVSNEQF
NA TRBV27 ASSFLAGGQYEQY
NA TRBV2 ASIKGQDRLQETQY
NA TRBV5-6 ASSYRTDALTALH
NA TRBV4-1 AGSQGAGNEKLF
once TRBV30 AWSVDRGDYGYT
NA TRBV9 ASSPLQVMDTEAF
NA TRBV16 ASSQSNSNYGYT
NA TRBV5-1 ASSSRTSTDTQY
NA TRBV9 ASSARSSGNTIY
once TRBV5-4 ASSLSSTDTQY
NA TRBV28 GTGGPNSPLH
once TRBV9 ASRQEGGDSERTEAF
NA TRBV2 ASSDRQGAPAKNIQY